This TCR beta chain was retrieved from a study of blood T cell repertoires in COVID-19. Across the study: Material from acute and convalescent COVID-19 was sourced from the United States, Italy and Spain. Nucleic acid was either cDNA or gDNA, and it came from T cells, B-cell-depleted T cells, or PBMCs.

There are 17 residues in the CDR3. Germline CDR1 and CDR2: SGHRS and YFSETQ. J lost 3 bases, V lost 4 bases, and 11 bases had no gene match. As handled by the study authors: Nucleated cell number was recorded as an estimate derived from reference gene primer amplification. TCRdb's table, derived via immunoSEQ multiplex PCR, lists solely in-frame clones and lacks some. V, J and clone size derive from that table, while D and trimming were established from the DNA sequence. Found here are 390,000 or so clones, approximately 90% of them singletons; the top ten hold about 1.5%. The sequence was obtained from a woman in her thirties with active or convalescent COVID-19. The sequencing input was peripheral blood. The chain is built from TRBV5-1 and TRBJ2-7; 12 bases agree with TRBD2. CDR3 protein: CASSVTSGGPKYYEQYF. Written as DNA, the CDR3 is TGCGCCAGCAGCGTGACTAGCGGGGGCCCAAAATACTACGAGCAGTACTTC.